This T cell receptor (beta chain) originates from a study of cytomegalovirus exposure and HLA in healthy donors (dated by TCRdb to the late 2010s). Regarding the complete study: According to an earlier analysis of 587 of the donors, about 179 million T cells yielded some 110 million unique TCR beta sequences and 276 Gb of sequence data. Roughly 300 gigabases of sequencing data and 75 million to 85 million unique TCR sequences made up an early release that covered 500 to 650 HLA-typed donors. Of the roughly 410 genotyped donors, approximately 81% were placed in the genetic ancestry cluster associated with self-reported Caucasian donors. The study was designed to test whether signatures of past pathogen exposure could be identified by cataloging public T cell receptors. The study used immunosequencing to profile the T cell repertoires of some 600 subjects and linked those repertoires to cytomegalovirus serostatus. Along with the approximately 700-subject first cohort, a separate validation cohort of about 110 different subjects was used. To predict cytomegalovirus infection status, the study combined high-throughput TCR immunosequencing, statistical association of individual TCRs with disease status, and machine learning. In a later analysis, previously published TCR beta repertoires from several hundred donors were re-analyzed and high-resolution HLA genotyping was added so that TCR occurrence patterns could be studied. Rather than using new phenotypic data, the later analysis identified candidate immune exposures from TCR beta sequences and from how often those sequences occurred across donors. To decide whether each TCR beta V gene segment behaved as functional or pseudogenic, an earlier analysis of fewer than 750 of the donors relied on high-throughput TCR beta sequencing. Alongside the repertoire data, information on donor age, sex, ethnicity and CMV serostatus was compiled. Genome-wide SNP genotypes for about 65% of the roughly 670 donors were used in a later genetic analysis, which treated that subset as a discovery cohort. Every discovery cohort repertoire had been produced on one sequencing platform. HLA typing covered class I and class II loci at four-digit resolution. Typing coverage differed by locus: A, B, C, DRB1 and DQB1 were typed in about 629-640 donors, DQA1 in 522, DPA1 in over 600, and DPB1 in around 440. Four to six DR-DQ haplotypes were handled as single units for association and clustering, since linkage in the cohort was strong. Among about 370 genotyped donors of the cohort, an average of about 220,000 unique TCR beta nucleotide sequences was sequenced per donor, of which about 18% were non-productive. The study at large found these results: Some IMGT-functional V segments, including TRBV6-2 and TRBV6-3, could not be distinguished by the 87-base-pair reads and were therefore excluded. A further reported finding was that TCR beta sequences accurately predicted the HLA-A and HLA-B alleles for most subjects in the first cohort. Compared with the roughly 700-donor mean, donors in an Asian-associated ancestry cluster had fewer N-insertions in productive TCRs, according to a later genetic analysis. In an earlier analysis of some 500 of the donors, most TCR beta V segments appeared in productive rearrangements about 87% or about 30% of the time, broadly matching IMGT annotations. Seventeen rarely observed V segments, including chromosome 9 orphons, were excluded from the earlier analysis of approximately 600 of the donors because counts were too low. A cluster of highly shared sequence variants was judged likely to be a technical artifact of the sequencing pipeline. The classifier was reported to diagnose cytomegalovirus status with high specificity and sensitivity in both the original and validation cohorts. In a later analysis, 16,951 TCR beta sequences were associated with specific HLA alleles at a false discovery rate of 0.05. In this cohort, only TCR beta chains were sequenced, and detectable features were limited by the absence of alpha or paired-chain data. A later analysis found that TCR association rates varied across HLA loci, with DRB1 alleles showing the most associated TCRs and HLA-C alleles the fewest. A later analysis reported that several top co-occurrence clusters appeared linked to parvovirus B19, influenza, CMV and Epstein-Barr virus. Because HLA typing was unavailable for some donors at each locus, only the typed subset was used in association tests. In a later analysis, HLA-associated TCR beta chains were found to be more clonally expanded and to have lower generation probabilities than equally common non-associated chains. Most TCR sequences were seen in very few donors, while some public TCRs were found in many individuals. In vitro tests confirmed that a few of the cytomegalovirus-associated TCR beta chains recognize cytomegalovirus antigens. The only immune exposure information available for the cohort was CMV serostatus. Assigning TCR associations to individual alleles was difficult when HLA alleles, especially DR and DQ, strongly co-occurred. Linkage disequilibrium might explain the correlated functional status among segregating V segments, but an unknown experimental factor could not be ruled out. The authors suggested that the approach could potentially be extended to other disease states and immunological phenotypes. According to a later analysis, most CMV-associated TCR beta chains appeared to be HLA-restricted, and the HLA associations seemed to be driven largely by CMV exposure. The study gave a list of 150 to 200 TCR beta chains associated with cytomegalovirus. Roughly uniform sequencing depth across donors was assumed in presence/absence analyses, although this assumption may not hold. In a later genetic analysis, a missense DCLRE1C variant was associated with V-gene and J-gene trimming of TCR beta chains, and the association was replicated in an independent cohort.

V trim: 7 bases; J trim: 2 bases; unmatched bases: 6. From cysteine to phenylalanine, the CDR3 is 14 amino acids long. Solely the CDR3 DNA is kept, with 42 bases framed from the first base. From a lookup of the germline V gene, CDR1 and CDR2 are SNHLY and FYNNEI. The library was prepared using the immunoSEQ multiplex PCR assay. For the multiplex PCR, a mixture combining 60 forward primers for TCR Vbeta segments and 13 reverse primers for TCR Jbeta segments was used. The CDR3 region of rearranged TCR beta genes was amplified from genomic DNA with a multiplex PCR assay. The Illumina HiSeq System was used to sequence the amplified TCR beta libraries as 87-base-pair reads. Regarding the original processing steps: A later analysis counted approximately 76 million unique TCR beta chains across the 690 or so repertoires, and some 11 million of these chains were shared by at least two donors. To remove PCR and sequencing errors, raw reads were error-corrected and collapsed into unique sequences using a nearest-neighbor algorithm that merged closely related sequences. Alignment of CDR3 sequences to IMGT reference sequences was used to assign V, D and J gene segments. For a sequence to be retained, a match of at least six nucleotides was required to both a V gene segment and a J gene segment. Rearrangements were called productive when the CDR3 lacked stop codons and stayed in frame with V and J; all others were non-productive. CDR3 was defined according to IMGT convention as the region running from the second conserved V-encoded cysteine to the conserved J-encoded phenylalanine. The earlier analysis of about 640 of the donors excluded any sequence lacking an unambiguous match to a single V gene segment. In an earlier analysis of some 590 of the donors, a V segment was called functional when productive rearrangements were above 56.7%, and segregating when the standard deviation between donors exceeded 5%. A statistical classification framework was built to diagnose cytomegalovirus status from the catalog of TCR beta chain sequences. In a later analysis, V and J genes were assigned by comparing TCR nucleotide sequences against IMGT/GENE-DB human TR gene sequences. A later analysis assigned CDR3 sequences and most-parsimonious VDJ recombination scenarios with the TCRdist pipeline. In a later analysis, each TCR beta chain was defined by its CDR3 amino acid sequence together with its V-gene family, and reads lacking a unique V-gene family were excluded. To address suspected cross-contamination and a sequencing artifact, a later analysis removed 450 to 700 highly shared, low-generation-probability nucleotide sequences. In a later analysis, a clonal expansion index for each public chain was calculated from normalized within-repertoire ranks of inferred template counts. A later analysis computed generation probabilities with a VDJ recombination model fitted to out-of-frame rearrangements, and checked the results against IGoR. In a later analysis, hypergeometric tests were used to score TCR-TCR, TCR-HLA and TCR-CMV co-occurrence, with a repertoire-size bias correction applied to TCR pairs. A later analysis estimated false discovery rates by permuting HLA or CMV assignments 20 times. In a later analysis, co-occurring TCRs were grouped using DBSCAN, and TCRdist sequence similarity was added for clustering within HLA-allele-positive subsets. For co-occurrence clustering, repertoires with fewer than 30,000 or more than 120,000 public chains were excluded, along with five or six repertoires with anomalous nucleotide sharing. TCRdb limited this immuneACCESS table to in-frame rearrangements with V and J called. A share of clones is missing; checked studies link under half to unresolved V genes, and the rest is unexplained. V and J calls and clone size follow that table, whereas D and trimming were derived from the DNA. The sample table contains 35,000 to 40,000 clones; only one count was recorded for about 66% of them. The top ten hold roughly 18% of the sample.

The cohort comprised 550 to 700 healthy bone marrow donors. At the time of sampling, all cohort members were nominally healthy, though unrecorded immune exposures were likely present. The donor tested CMV seropositive and was one of the 289 seropositive cohort members. Every donor gave a peripheral blood sample, and the peripheral blood mononuclear cells from that sample were used for TCR beta sequencing. The Qiagen DNeasy Blood Extraction Kit was used to extract genomic DNA from the blood cell samples. A word on this clone: Its antigen target is currently unknown. Base qualities are missing; no much larger clone stands one base away.

The receptor chain draws on TRBV2 and TRBJ2-3; 7 junctional bases match TRBD2. The sequencing sample was made of PBMCs. This clonotype originated in a man aged 45-65 years in good health and CMV-seropositive. The nucleotide sequence is given as TGTGCCAGCATGCGGGAGCCTATCACAGATACGCAGTATTTT. It translates to CASMREPITDTQYF.